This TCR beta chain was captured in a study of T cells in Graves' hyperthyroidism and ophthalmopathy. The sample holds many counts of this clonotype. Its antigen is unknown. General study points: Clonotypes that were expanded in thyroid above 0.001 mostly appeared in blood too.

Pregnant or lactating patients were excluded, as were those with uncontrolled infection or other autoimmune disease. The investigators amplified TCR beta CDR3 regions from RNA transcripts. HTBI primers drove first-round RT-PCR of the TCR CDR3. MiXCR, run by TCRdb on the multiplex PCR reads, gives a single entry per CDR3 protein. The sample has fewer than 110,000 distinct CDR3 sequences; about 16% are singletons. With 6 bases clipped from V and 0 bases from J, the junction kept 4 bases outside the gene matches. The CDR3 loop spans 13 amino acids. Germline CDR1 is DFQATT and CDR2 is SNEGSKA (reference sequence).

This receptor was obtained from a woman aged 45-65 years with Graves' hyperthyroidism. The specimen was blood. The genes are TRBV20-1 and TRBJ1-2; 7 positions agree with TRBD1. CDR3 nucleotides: TGCAGTGCACAGGGACAGACTAACTATGGCTACACCTTC. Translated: CSAQGQTNYGYTF.